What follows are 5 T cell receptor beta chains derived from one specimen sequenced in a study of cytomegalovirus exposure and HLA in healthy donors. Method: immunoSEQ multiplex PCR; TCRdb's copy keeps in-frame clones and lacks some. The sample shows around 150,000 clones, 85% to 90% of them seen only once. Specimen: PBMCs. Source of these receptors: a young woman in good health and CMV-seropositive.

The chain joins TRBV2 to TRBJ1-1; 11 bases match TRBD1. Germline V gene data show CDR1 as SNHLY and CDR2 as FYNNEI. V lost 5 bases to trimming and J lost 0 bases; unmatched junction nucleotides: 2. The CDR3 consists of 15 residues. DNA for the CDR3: TGTGCCAGCAGTTGGGACAGGGGGGTGAACACTGAAGCTTTCTTT. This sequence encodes CASSWDRGVNTEAFF.

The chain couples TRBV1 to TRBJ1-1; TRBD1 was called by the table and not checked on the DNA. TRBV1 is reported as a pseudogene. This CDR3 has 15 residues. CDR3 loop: CTNGQGARVGTEAFF. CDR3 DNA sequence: TGCACCAACGGACAGGGGGCGCGGGTGGGCACTGAAGCTTTCTTT.

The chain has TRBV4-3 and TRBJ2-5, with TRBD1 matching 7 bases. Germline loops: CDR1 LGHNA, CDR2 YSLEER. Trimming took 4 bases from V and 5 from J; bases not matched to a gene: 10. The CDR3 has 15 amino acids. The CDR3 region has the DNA TGCGCCAGCAGCCTCTCCGGGACAGCCTTGGAGACCCAGTACTTC. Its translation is CASSLSGTALETQYF.

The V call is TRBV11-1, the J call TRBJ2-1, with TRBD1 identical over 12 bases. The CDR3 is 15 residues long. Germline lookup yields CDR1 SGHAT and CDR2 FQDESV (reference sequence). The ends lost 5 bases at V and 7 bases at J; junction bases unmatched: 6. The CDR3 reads CASSPGTGGWNEQFF. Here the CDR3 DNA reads TGTGCCAGCAGCCCCGGGACAGGGGGCTGGAATGAGCAGTTCTTC.

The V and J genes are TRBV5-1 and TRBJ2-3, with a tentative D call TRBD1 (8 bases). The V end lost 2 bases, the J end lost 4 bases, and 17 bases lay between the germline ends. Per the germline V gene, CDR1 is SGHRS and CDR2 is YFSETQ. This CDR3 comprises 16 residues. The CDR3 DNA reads TGCGCCAGCAGCTTTCAAATCACAGGGGGGGCAGATACGCAGTATTTT. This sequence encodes CASSFQITGGADTQYF.